This TCR beta chain was recovered during a study of T cell repertoires in cytomegalovirus infection. The study, taken as a whole, reports: People with CMV and the relevant HLA were identified by cumulative public TCR beta family frequency. The response measured ex vivo was dominated by TCR beta clonotypes (HLA-C-restricted and CMV-specific).

This clonotype was recorded at least ten times. Its target is unknown. TCRdb analysed the reads with MiXCR anew, one entry per CDR3 protein. The table includes 250,000 to 300,000 distinct CDR3 sequences, over 15% detected once. V lost 1 base and J 3 bases, leaving 16 bases between the germline ends. The length of the CDR3 is 16 residues. Germline CDR1 is SGHVS and CDR2 is FQNEAQ. This TCR derives from a human donor in good health (CMV status not recorded). Some clones in this sample may be carry-over from other donors' samples. Sequenced material: CD8+ T cells from PBMCs. The V and J genes are TRBV7-8 and TRBJ2-7, with D perhaps TRBD1 (6 bases). The CDR3 nucleotides are TGTGCCAGCAGCTTAGGGGAAAGACAGGAGAACTACGAGCAGTACTTC. Protein: CASSLGERQENYEQYF.